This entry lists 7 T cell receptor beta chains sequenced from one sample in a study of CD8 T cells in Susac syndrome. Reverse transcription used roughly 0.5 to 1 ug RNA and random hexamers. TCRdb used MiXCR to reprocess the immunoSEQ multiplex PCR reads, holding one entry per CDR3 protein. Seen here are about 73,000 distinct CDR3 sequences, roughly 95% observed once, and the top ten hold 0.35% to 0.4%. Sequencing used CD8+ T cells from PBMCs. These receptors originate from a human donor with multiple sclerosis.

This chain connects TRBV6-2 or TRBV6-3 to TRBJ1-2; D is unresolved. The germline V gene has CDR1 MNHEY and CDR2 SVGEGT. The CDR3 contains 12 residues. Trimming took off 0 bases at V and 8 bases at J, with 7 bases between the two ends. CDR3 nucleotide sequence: TGTGCCAGCAGTTACTCGCAAGGAGGCTACACCTTC. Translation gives CASSYSQGGYTF.

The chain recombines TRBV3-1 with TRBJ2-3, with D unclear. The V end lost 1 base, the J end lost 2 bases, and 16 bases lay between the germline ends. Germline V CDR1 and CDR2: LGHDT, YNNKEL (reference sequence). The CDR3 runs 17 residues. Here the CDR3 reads CASSQGVLQAPTDTQYF. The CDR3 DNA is TGTGCCAGCAGCCAAGGAGTCTTGCAGGCGCCCACAGATACGCAGTATTTT.

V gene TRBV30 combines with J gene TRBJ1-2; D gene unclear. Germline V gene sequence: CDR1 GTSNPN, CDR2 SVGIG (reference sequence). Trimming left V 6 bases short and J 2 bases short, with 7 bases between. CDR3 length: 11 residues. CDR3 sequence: CACEGNYGYTF. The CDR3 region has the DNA TGTGCCTGTGAAGGGAACTATGGCTACACCTTC.

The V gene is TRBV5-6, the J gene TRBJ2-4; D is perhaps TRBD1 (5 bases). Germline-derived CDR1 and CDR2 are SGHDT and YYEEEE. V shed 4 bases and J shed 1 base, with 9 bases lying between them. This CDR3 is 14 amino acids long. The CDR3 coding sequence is TGTGCCAGCAGCCCATCAGGGGCCAAAAACATTCAGTACTTC. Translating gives CASSPSGAKNIQYF.

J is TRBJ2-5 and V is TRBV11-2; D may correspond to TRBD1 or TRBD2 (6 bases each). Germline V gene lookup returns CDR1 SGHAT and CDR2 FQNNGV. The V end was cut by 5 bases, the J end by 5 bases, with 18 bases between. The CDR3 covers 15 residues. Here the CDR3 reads CASSLRWGAEETQYF. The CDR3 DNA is TGTGCCAGCAGCCTCAGGTGGGGGGCGGAGGAGACCCAGTACTTC.

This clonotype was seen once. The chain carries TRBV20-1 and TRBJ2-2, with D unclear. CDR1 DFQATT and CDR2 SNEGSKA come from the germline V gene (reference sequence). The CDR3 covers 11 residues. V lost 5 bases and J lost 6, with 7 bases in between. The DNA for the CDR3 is TGCAGTGCTGCGTCCGCCGGGGAGCTGTTTTTT. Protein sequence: CSAASAGELFF.

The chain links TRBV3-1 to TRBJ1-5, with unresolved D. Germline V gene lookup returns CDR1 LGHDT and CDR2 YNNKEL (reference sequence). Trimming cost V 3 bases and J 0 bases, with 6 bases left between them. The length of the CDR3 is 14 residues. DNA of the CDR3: TGTGCCAGCAGCCAGGAGGATAGCAATCAGCCCCAGCATTTT. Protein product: CASSQEDSNQPQHF.